This T cell receptor beta chain derives from a study of PD-1 blockade in classical Hodgkin lymphoma. General study results and limits: Lower baseline TCR diversity marked trial partial responders and progressors.

This CDR3 comprises 13 residues. Germline V gene sequence: CDR1 MDHEN, CDR2 SYDVKM. J lost 6 bases, V lost 3 bases, and 5 bases had no gene match. Worth noting for this clone: The antigen remains unidentified.

Only in-frame clones appear in the TCRdb table, and some are missing; sequencing was by immunoSEQ multiplex PCR. Of more than 10,000 clones in the sample, just under 80% were seen once. Relapses following autologous stem cell transplantation were seen in all patients, with brentuximab vedotin exposure varying. Sequencing was performed on peripheral blood mononuclear cells (PBMCs), taken at baseline. The TCR comes from a human donor with classical Hodgkin lymphoma. This chain links TRBV28 with TRBJ2-7; TRBD2 agrees at 7 bases. The CDR3 nucleotides read TGTGCCAGCAGTTTGGGGGGGGGTTTCGAGCAGTACTTC. It encodes CASSLGGGFEQYF.